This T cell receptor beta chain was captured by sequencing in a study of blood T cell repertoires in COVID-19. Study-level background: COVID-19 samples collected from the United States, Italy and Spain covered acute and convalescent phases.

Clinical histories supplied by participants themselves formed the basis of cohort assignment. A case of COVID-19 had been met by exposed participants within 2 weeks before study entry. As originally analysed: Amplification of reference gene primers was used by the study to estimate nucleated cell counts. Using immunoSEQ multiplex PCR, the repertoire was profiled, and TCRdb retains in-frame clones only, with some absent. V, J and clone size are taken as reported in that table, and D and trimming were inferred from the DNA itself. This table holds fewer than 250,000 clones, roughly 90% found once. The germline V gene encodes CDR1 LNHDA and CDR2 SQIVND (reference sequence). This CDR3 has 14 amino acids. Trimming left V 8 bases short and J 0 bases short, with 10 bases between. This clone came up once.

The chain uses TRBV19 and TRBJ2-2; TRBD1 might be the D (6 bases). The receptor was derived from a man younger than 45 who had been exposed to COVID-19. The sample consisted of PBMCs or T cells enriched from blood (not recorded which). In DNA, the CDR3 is TGTGCCAGTCGTACAGGGACGAACACCGGGGAGCTGTTTTTT. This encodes CASRTGTNTGELFF.